The 12 T cell receptor beta chains below all came from one sample that was sequenced in a study of regulatory T cells in long-lasting Graves disease (dated by TCRdb to about 2021). Interpreted using the paper, the time point label stands for: newly diagnosed GD, antithyroid drugs for less than 3 months. RNA was extracted from PBMCs in TRIzol for both TCR sequencing and RNA sequencing. The library was built by means of multiplex PCR. The instrument was an Illumina HiSeq 4000. iRepertoire HTBI primers and Arm-PCR amplification of CDR3 regions were used to construct TCR beta libraries. TCRdb passed the public sequencing reads through fastp at Q25 and MiXCR, retaining productive beta sequences. When rows share a CDR3 protein, they turn into one entry using the most common DNA and genes. The sample profile shows hundreds of thousands of distinct CDR3 sequences; around 16% of them were found once. The ten largest account for 22% of the sample.

This material consisted of peripheral blood mononuclear cells (PBMCs), taken at new diagnosis, from a patient treated with antithyroid drugs. The receptor source for this set is a female donor with Graves disease.

The chain employs TRBV6-2 or TRBV6-3 and TRBJ2-2; 7 bases align to TRBD2. Germline lookup yields CDR1 MNHEY and CDR2 SVGEGT. The CDR3 is 14 residues long. Trimming removed 10 bases from V and 5 bases from J; junction bases left unmatched: 10. The CDR3 is CATLPGLTTGELFF. The CDR3, as DNA: TGTGCCACCCTGCCGGGACTAACTACCGGGGAGCTGTTTTTT.

This clonotype was counted at least ten times. CDR3 residues: CASSQAQGANTGELFF. In nucleotides, the CDR3 is TGTGCCAGCAGCCAAGCCCAGGGGGCGAACACCGGGGAGCTGTTTTTT. The chain uses TRBV4-2 and TRBJ2-2; 7 positions agree with TRBD1. Germline CDR1 and CDR2: LGHNA and YNFKEQ. The V gene end was trimmed by 1 base and the J gene end by 0 bases; junction bases not matched to a gene: 2. The CDR3 spans 16 residues.

Here the CDR3 reads CASSLDRLAASYEQYF. CDR3 in DNA: TGCGCCAGCAGCTTGGATAGACTAGCGGCTTCCTACGAGCAGTACTTC. The chain couples TRBV5-1 to TRBJ2-7, with 9 bases matching TRBD2. The junction had 5 bases not matched to a gene; V was cut back by 0 bases and J by 1 base. This CDR3 has 16 residues. Germline V lookup: CDR1 SGHRS, CDR2 YFSETQ.

This clonotype was detected a few times. This chain links TRBV9 with TRBJ2-3, with TRBD1 matching over 9 bases. CDR1 SGDLS and CDR2 YYNGEE come from the germline V gene. This CDR3 spans 16 amino acids. The V and J ends lost 4 bases and 1 base, in that order; junction bases with no gene match: 7. For the CDR3, the DNA is TGTGCCAGCAGCCCCCGGGGACAGGGAGGCACAGATACGCAGTATTTT. This encodes CASSPRGQGGTDTQYF.

The chain links TRBV7-9 to TRBJ2-1, with 7 bases identical to TRBD1. The CDR3 has 16 amino acids. After removal of 5 bases from V and 3 bases from J, the junction contained 10 bases not matched to a gene. Germline CDR1 and CDR2: SEHNR and FQNEAQ (reference sequence). The CDR3 is CASSRIRDRIYNEQFF. The CDR3 nucleotides read TGTGCCAGCAGCCGAATCCGGGACAGAATCTACAATGAGCAGTTCTTC. The whole variable domain, remainder taken from reference TRBV7-9 and TRBJ2-1, is DTGVSQNPRHKITKRGQNVTFRCDPISEHNRLYWYRQTLGQGPEFLTYFQNEAQLEKSRLLSDRFSAERPKGSFSTLEIQRTEQGDSAMYLCASSRIRDRIYNEQFFGPGTRLTVL.

This clonotype was seen many times. V is TRBV11-2 and J is TRBJ2-7, with 7 nucleotides matching TRBD2. The germline V gene has CDR1 SGHAT and CDR2 FQNNGV. V gave up 5 bases and J gave up 2 bases; unmatched junction bases: 12. The CDR3 extends over 16 amino acids. The CDR3 loop is CASSPTRDYKAYEQYF. CDR3 in DNA: TGTGCCAGCAGCCCGACCCGGGACTACAAAGCCTACGAGCAGTACTTC.

This clonotype was seen only a few times. At one end, the junction sequence differs from germline, possibly due to a read error. The chain couples TRBV12-3 or TRBV12-4 to TRBJ2-7; maybe TRBD2 (5 bases). There are 15 residues in the CDR3. The CDR3 loop reads CASSLVGGPIYGQYF. The DNA of the CDR3 is TGTGCCAGCAGTTTAGTGGGCGGGCCAATCTACGGGCAGTACTTC.

This clonotype came up many times. This chain joins TRBV7-2 and TRBJ2-1; D perhaps matches TRBD2 (5 bases). Germline assignment: CDR1 SGHTA and CDR2 FQGNSA. Trimming removed 2 bases from V and 5 bases from J, with 13 bases in between. There are 15 residues in the CDR3. DNA of the CDR3: TGTGCCAGCAGCTTATCGCCAGCGGCTCACAATGAGCAGTTCTTC. Protein: CASSLSPAAHNEQFF.

The V gene is TRBV5-6, the J gene TRBJ2-4, with D possibly matching TRBD2 (7 bases). The CDR3 runs to 13 residues. V was pared by 4 bases and J by 8 bases, with 13 bases between. Germline lookup yields CDR1 SGHDT and CDR2 YYEEEE. The DNA for the CDR3 is TGTGCCAGCAGCCATTGGGGGGGGCACATTCAGTACTTC. This translates into CASSHWGGHIQYF.

This clonotype has ten or more counts. The chain is built from TRBV5-4 and TRBJ2-3; D remains ambiguous. In germline, CDR1 is SGHNT, CDR2 YYREEE (reference sequence). With 3 bases removed from V and 5 bases from J, the gap between germline ends came to 10 bases. The CDR3 extends over 13 amino acids. CDR3 DNA: TGTGCCAGCAGCTCGCAGTTTGGAGATACGCAGTATTTT. Protein sequence: CASSSQFGDTQYF. The entire variable domain, with the rest obtained from reference TRBV5-4 and TRBJ2-3, is as follows: ETGVTQSPTHLIKTRGQQVTLRCSSQSGHNTVSWYQQALGQGPQFIFQYYREEENGRGNFPPRFSGLQFPNYSSELNVNALELDDSALYLCASSSQFGDTQYFGPGTRLTVL.

In this sample, this clonotype turned up many times. The rearrangement uses TRBV2 and TRBJ1-2; the D is unclear. Germline V lookup: CDR1 SNHLY, CDR2 FYNNEI. Trimming took off 8 bases at V and 2 bases at J, with 15 bases between the two ends. The CDR3 has 14 amino acids. As DNA, the CDR3 is TGTGCCAGCTCAGACATGGACCGCAACTATGGCTACACCTTC. Translated, it gives CASSDMDRNYGYTF. The full variable domain, its missing parts supplied by reference TRBV2 and TRBJ1-2, is EPEVTQTPSHQVTQMGQEVILRCVPISNHLYFYWYRQILGQKVEFLVSFYNNEISEKSEIFDDQFSVERPDGSNFTLKIRSTKLEDSAMYFCASSDMDRNYGYTFGSGTRLTVV.

This clonotype was seen ten or more times. The chain is built from TRBV29-1 and TRBJ1-2, with D tentatively TRBD1 (5 bases). Germline V CDR1 and CDR2: SQVTM, ANQGSEA. This CDR3 has 14 amino acids. V was cut by 3 bases and J by 1 base, with 12 bases left in between. The CDR3, as DNA: TGCAGCGTTGAGGTCGGGACCGATAACTATGGCTACACCTTC. Its protein product is CSVEVGTDNYGYTF.